Listed below are T cell receptor beta chains from one sample, sequenced in a study of blood T cells in healthy people across ages. Using its own MiXCR run on the 5' RACE reads, TCRdb lists one record per CDR3 protein. The sample yields 1.8 million or so distinct CDR3 sequences, around 40% seen once. The sample comprised blood. These receptors all come from a human donor in good health. CDR3s include the opening cysteine and the closing phenylalanine or tryptophan. The D gene is left open where the match is weak. Size values are once, few and many counts, or a class for expanded clones, and some rows have none.

>many|TRBV10-3|TRBJ2-7|-
CAISERGDHDQYF
TGTGCCATCAGTGAGAGGGGGGATCACGACCAGTACTTC
>few|TRBV6-4|TRBJ2-3|-
CASSRRQGPTDTQYF
TGTGCCAGCAGTAGGAGGCAGGGGCCCACAGATACGCAGTATTTT
>-|TRBV6-2/TRBV6-3|TRBJ2-3|TRBD2
CTSTPRGGGHTDTQYF
TGTACCAGCACACCCCGGGGCGGGGGGCACACAGATACGCAGTATTTT
>-|TRBV28|TRBJ2-7|TRBD2
CASRESGGPIASSYEQYF
TGTGCCAGCAGAGAAAGCGGGGGACCCATAGCATCTTCCTACGAGCAGTACTTC
>-|TRBV6-5|TRBJ2-5|TRBD2
CASSYSGTSGGETQYF
TGTGCCAGCAGTTACTCCGGGACTAGCGGGGGGGAGACCCAGTACTTC
>-|TRBV10-3|TRBJ2-1|-
CTISAGSSYNEQFF
TGTACCATCAGCGCTGGGAGCTCCTACAATGAGCAGTTCTTC
>many|TRBV6-4|TRBJ2-3|TRBD2
CASSAESGGADTQYF
TGTGCCAGCAGTGCTGAGTCGGGAGGGGCAGATACGCAGTATTTT
>many|TRBV4-1|TRBJ2-7|TRBD1
CASSQRSGTGPYEQYF
TGCGCCAGCAGCCAAAGGAGTGGGACAGGGCCCTACGAGCAGTACTTC
>few|TRBV6-2/TRBV6-3|TRBJ1-2|-
CASRESGQIKANYGYTF
TGTGCCAGCAGAGAGAGCGGACAGATAAAAGCTAACTATGGCTACACCTTC
>-|TRBV20-1|TRBJ2-4|TRBD2
CSARKTSAHPIQYF
TGCAGTGCTAGAAAAACTAGCGCTCACCCCATTCAGTACTTC